This T cell receptor beta chain is from a study of T cell clonotyping in hematopoietic cell transplantation. Study results and caveats: Graft donor and pretransplant recipient Inverse Simpson Index values predicted broader posttransplant TCR diversity. Recipient TCR diversity dropped after transplant; expanded clonotypes rose from day 30 to 180. At the given depth, recipient repertoires were over 97% de novo clonotypes.

The repertoire was sequenced with immunoSEQ multiplex PCR; TCRdb's copy has only in-frame clones and lacks some. The sample has 15,000 to 20,000 clones; roughly 70% are singletons. This clone was observed a few times. No antigen is known for it. Trimming stripped 0 bases from V and 6 bases from J, with 21 bases between. Germline V CDR1 and CDR2: GTSNPN, SVGIG (reference sequence). The CDR3 has 17 residues. The sequence came from an older woman in good health. Some clones in this sample may be carry-over from other donors' samples. Sequences were obtained from peripheral blood mononuclear cells. The chain couples TRBV30 to TRBJ1-5; tentatively, D is TRBD1 (6 bases). CDR3 protein: CAWSVKLSAGETQPQHF. The CDR3 nucleotides read TGTGCCTGGAGTGTAAAGCTGTCGGCAGGGGAGACTCAGCCCCAGCATTTT.